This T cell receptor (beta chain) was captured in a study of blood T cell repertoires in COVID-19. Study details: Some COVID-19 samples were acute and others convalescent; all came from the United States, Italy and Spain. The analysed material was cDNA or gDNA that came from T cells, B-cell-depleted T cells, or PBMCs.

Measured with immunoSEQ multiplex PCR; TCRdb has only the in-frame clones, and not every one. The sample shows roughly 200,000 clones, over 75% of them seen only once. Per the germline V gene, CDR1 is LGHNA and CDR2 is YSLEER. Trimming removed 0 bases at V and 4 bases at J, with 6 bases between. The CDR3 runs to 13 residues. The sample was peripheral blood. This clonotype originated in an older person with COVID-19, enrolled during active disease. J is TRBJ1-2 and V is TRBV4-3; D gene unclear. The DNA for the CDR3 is TGCGCCAGCAGCCAAGATTACAGCTATGGCTACACCTTC. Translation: CASSQDYSYGYTF.